These 9 T cell receptor beta chains were all obtained from the same sample, sequenced in a study of persistence of HIV-infected CD4 T cells. This was the immunoSEQ version 4 assay in survey mode. Repertoires were generated with immunoSEQ multiplex PCR, while TCRdb's copy carries only in-frame clones and drops some. This sample yields around 26,000 clones, of which around two thirds are seen a single time; around 2% belongs to the top ten. Antigens of these TCRs are unknown. An overlapping HIV-1 Gag peptide pool stimulated these cells at about 0.9 ug/peptide/mL. Sorting selected CD4+ T cells upregulating both CD40 ligand and CD69. Specimen: CD4+ T cells sorted from PBMCs after approximately 19-hour stimulation, collected from a patient who received antiretroviral therapy. The receptors derive from an adult man with HIV who was CMV-seropositive.

This rearrangement joins TRBV19 to TRBJ1-5; no clear D gene. The CDR3 covers 14 residues. Germline values: CDR1 LNHDA, CDR2 SQIVND (reference sequence). V gave up 3 bases and J gave up 6 bases, with 12 bases separating them. The CDR3 region has the DNA TGTGCCAGTAGTATTTTCCCCGGGAGTCAGCCCCAGCATTTT. It is translated as CASSIFPGSQPQHF.

The chain joins TRBV4-2 to TRBJ2-5, with 7 bases identical to TRBD1. The CDR3 loop spans 14 amino acids. Germline V gene sequence: CDR1 LGHNA, CDR2 YNFKEQ. The V gene end was trimmed by 0 bases and the J gene end by 3 bases; junction bases not matched to a gene: 1. CDR3 amino acids: CASSQDDREETQYF. The CDR3 DNA reads TGTGCCAGCAGCCAAGACGACAGGGAAGAGACCCAGTACTTC.

The CDR3 loop reads CASSQDLGRGVWTDTQYF. The CDR3 bases are TGTGCCAGCAGCCAAGATCTGGGGCGGGGGGTTTGGACAGATACGCAGTATTTT. This chain uses TRBV4-2 with TRBJ2-3; TRBD2 matches at 8 bases. Germline V lookup: CDR1 LGHNA, CDR2 YNFKEQ. The CDR3 is 18 residues long. V shed 0 bases, J shed 3 bases, and the junction held 11 bases outside the gene matches.

The chain joins TRBV6-1 to TRBJ2-2; D is uncertain. The CDR3 is 13 amino acids. Germline loops: CDR1 MNHNS, CDR2 SASEGT. V shed 1 base and J shed 1 base, with 1 base lying between them. CDR3 DNA: TGTGCCAGCAGTGAAGTGAACACCGGGGAGCTGTTTTTT. As protein: CASSEVNTGELFF.

The chain links TRBV4-1 to TRBJ2-5, with unresolved D. Germline V lookup: CDR1 MGHRA, CDR2 YSYEKL. The V and J ends lost 2 bases and 1 base respectively, with 11 bases between them. The CDR3 runs to 15 residues. The DNA for the CDR3 is TGCGCCAGCAGCCAAAACCGTGACGTCCAAGAGACCCAGTACTTC. Translated, it gives CASSQNRDVQETQYF.

This clone rates as medium-sized (0.01 to 0.1%). This chain uses TRBV28 with TRBJ1-2; D ambiguous. This CDR3 is built from 12 residues. The germline gives CDR1 MDHEN, CDR2 SYDVKM. V shed 5 bases and J shed 8 bases, with 12 bases lying between them. CDR3 residues: CASSRETTGYTF. The DNA for the CDR3 is TGTGCCAGCAGTAGAGAGACAACAGGCTACACCTTC.

The V gene is TRBV19, the J gene TRBJ1-2, with 10 positions matching TRBD1. This CDR3 comprises 14 residues. Germline V gene data show CDR1 as LNHDA and CDR2 as SQIVND (reference sequence). Trimming took 8 bases from V and 2 from J; bases not matched to a gene: 5. The CDR3 protein is CASARQGANYGYTF. In DNA form, the CDR3 reads TGTGCCAGTGCGAGACAGGGGGCGAACTATGGCTACACCTTC.

This chain links TRBV10-3 with TRBJ1-4; D remains ambiguous. CDR1 and CDR2 (germline): ENHRY, SYGVKD. The V and J ends lost 0 bases and 4 bases respectively, with 9 bases between them. CDR3 length: 15 residues. For the CDR3, the DNA is TGTGCCATCAGTGAGTCGACACAAGTTAATGAAAAACTGTTTTTT. Amino acid sequence: CAISESTQVNEKLFF.

The chain joins TRBV27 to TRBJ2-2; 7 nucleotides agree with TRBD1. V gave up 1 base and J gave up 2 bases; unmatched junction bases: 1. The CDR3 is made up of 15 amino acids. Germline V gene data show CDR1 as MNHEY and CDR2 as SMNVEV (reference sequence). CDR3 in DNA: TGTGCCAGCAGTTTATGGACAGGAAACACCGGGGAGCTGTTTTTT. It encodes CASSLWTGNTGELFF.